These 19 T cell receptor beta chains were all obtained from the same sample, sequenced in a study of T and B cells in COVID-19 patients. From blood, about 250-500 ng of genomic DNA served as TRB template. Multiplex PCR with BIOMED2 TRB-A/B primer pools amplified TRB rearrangements. Via MiXCR, TCRdb re-called the multiplex PCR reads, giving one row per CDR3 protein. This table has 8,000 to 10,000 distinct CDR3 sequences, approximately 29% appearing once. Input material: blood. Source of these receptors: a human donor who had recovered from COVID-19.

This clonotype was seen a handful of times. The chain carries TRBV7-9 and TRBJ2-1, with unresolved D. Germline CDR1 reads SEHNR; CDR2 reads FQNEAQ (reference sequence). V was trimmed by 0 bases and J by 5 bases, leaving 8 bases between them. This CDR3 region has 14 residues. CDR3 residues: CASSLARPNNEQFF. DNA of the CDR3: TGTGCCAGCAGCTTAGCCCGACCCAACAATGAGCAGTTCTTC.

The rearrangement uses TRBV29-1 and TRBJ1-5; 7 nucleotides agree with TRBD1. The trim removed 8 bases at V and 0 bases at J, leaving 19 bases unmatched. The germline gives CDR1 SQVTM, CDR2 ANQGSEA. This CDR3 contains 18 residues. The CDR3 DNA reads TGCAGCATCTTTATTATAGGGAGGGGGCGGGTTAGCAATCAGCCCCAGCATTTT. Its protein product is CSIFIIGRGRVSNQPQHF.

In its sample, this clonotype ranks as medium-sized. The chain has TRBV6-1 and TRBJ2-5; 10 positions match TRBD1. The CDR3 runs 16 residues. CDR1 is MNHNS and CDR2 is SASEGT in the germline V gene. The ends lost 5 bases at V and 7 bases at J; junction bases unmatched: 13. CDR3 DNA: TGTGCCAGCAGTCATGGGGGGACAGGGGACCTGGGGACCCAGTACTTC. It yields the protein CASSHGGTGDLGTQYF.

This rearrangement joins TRBV4-2 to TRBJ2-7; 9 bases are a match to TRBD1. There are 16 residues in the CDR3. V shed 0 bases, J shed 0 bases, and the junction held 3 bases outside the gene matches. The V gene's germline CDR1 is LGHNA and CDR2 YNFKEQ. DNA of the CDR3: TGTGCCAGCAGCCAAGAAGGGACAGGGAGCTCCTACGAGCAGTACTTC. It is translated as CASSQEGTGSSYEQYF.

The chain joins TRBV19 to TRBJ1-5, with D maybe TRBD1 (5 bases). The CDR3 is made up of 15 amino acids. From germline, CDR1 is LNHDA and CDR2 SQIVND (reference sequence). V lost 3 bases and J lost 6, with 15 bases in between. Written as DNA, the CDR3 is TGTGCCAGTAGTATCCTAGACAGTATAACTCAGCCCCAGCATTTT. Translated: CASSILDSITQPQHF.

The chain is built from TRBV20-1 and TRBJ1-2; D not certain. The germline CDR1 and CDR2 sequences are DFQATT and SNEGSKA (reference sequence). V lost 3 bases and J 6 bases, leaving 11 bases between the germline ends. The length of the CDR3 is 12 residues. The DNA of the CDR3 is TGCAGTGCTAGGTGGGGAGGGAATGGCTACACCTTC. This sequence encodes CSARWGGNGYTF.

This chain links TRBV18 with TRBJ2-5; 7 nucleotides align to TRBD1. The assigned J gene may be wrong: the sequence end matches TRBJ2-1 better. Germline values: CDR1 KGHSH, CDR2 LQKENI. The CDR3 loop spans 16 amino acids. The CDR3 sequence is CASSLDRLQSGSEQFF. CDR3 nucleotide sequence: TGTGCCAGCTCACTGGACAGGCTACAGAGTGGGAGTGAGCAGTTCTTC.

The genes are TRBV19 and TRBJ1-6, with 7 bases fitting TRBD1. The V and J ends lost 0 bases and 10 bases, in that order; junction bases with no gene match: 6. Germline V gives CDR1 LNHDA, CDR2 SQIVND (reference sequence). CDR3 size: 15 residues. CDR3 sequence (DNA): TGTGCCAGTAGTATAGATCAGGGGGGGCGATCACCCCTCCACTTT. It yields the protein CASSIDQGGRSPLHF.

This clonotype was seen many times. The chain couples TRBV5-5 to TRBJ2-5; 7 bases agree with TRBD2. V lost 0 bases to trimming and J lost 5 bases; unmatched junction nucleotides: 4. The CDR3 contains 14 residues. Germline CDR1 reads SGHKS; CDR2 reads YYEKEE (reference sequence). For the CDR3, the DNA is TGTGCCAGCAGCTTGGGGGGAGGGCGGGAGACCCAGTACTTC. It translates to CASSLGGGRETQYF.

This clonotype is medium-sized by share. The rearrangement joins TRBV6-5 to TRBJ2-5, with D possibly TRBD2 on 5 matching bases. The CDR3 is 14 residues long. The V gene lost 4 bases and the J gene lost 5 bases, with 14 bases spanning the gap. In germline, CDR1 is MNHEY, CDR2 SVGAGI. The CDR3 protein is CASSLEEAAETQYF. CDR3 DNA sequence: TGTGCCAGCAGTTTGGAGGAAGCGGCGGAGACCCAGTACTTC.

Points on this clonotype: A read error may explain this, as a much larger clone is one base away. Because it lacks the conserved phenylalanine or tryptophan at the end, this CDR3 is likely a read error. V and J are TRBV11-1 and TRBJ2-1; maybe TRBD2 (5 bases). The V gene's germline CDR1 is SGHAT and CDR2 FQDESV (reference sequence). The CDR3 runs to 16 residues. Trimming shortened V by 6 bases and J by 0 bases, and 15 bases separated the two germline ends. As DNA, the CDR3 is TGTGCCAGCAGTCTCCTGAGTGGGAGCTCCTACAATGAGCAGTTCTAC. It codes for CASSLLSGSSYNEQFY.

This clonotype is judged medium-sized (0.01 to 0.1%). The rearrangement links TRBV27 to TRBJ1-6; 8 nucleotides agree with TRBD1. CDR3 length equals 13 residues. The V and J ends lost 7 bases and 9 bases, in that order; junction bases with no gene match: 5. Germline V gene sequence: CDR1 MNHEY, CDR2 SMNVEV (reference sequence). For the CDR3, the DNA is TGTGCCAGCAAGGACAGGGTCGGTTCACCCCTCCACTTT. Encoded protein: CASKDRVGSPLHF.

In this sample, this clonotype turned up a few times. The V and J genes are TRBV30 and TRBJ1-3; D unclear. Germline-derived CDR1 and CDR2 are GTSNPN and SVGIG (reference sequence). This CDR3 comprises 15 residues. The V gene lost 0 bases and the J gene lost 0 bases, with 9 bases spanning the gap. The CDR3 DNA reads as TGTGCCTGGAGTGTTGGAATTTTCTCTGGAAACACCATATATTTT. It is translated as CAWSVGIFSGNTIYF.

This clonotype has more than one count but fewer than ten. V is TRBV6-6 and J is TRBJ2-7; D remains unclear. The CDR3 length is 14 residues. Germline V gene data show CDR1 as MNHNY and CDR2 as SVGAGI (reference sequence). V was cut by 5 bases and J by 5 bases, with 16 bases left in between. The CDR3 loop reads CASSTMDLANEQYF. Written as DNA, the CDR3 is TGTGCCAGCAGTACGATGGACCTTGCGAACGAGCAGTACTTC.

This clonotype appeared a few times. The rearrangement joins TRBV27 to TRBJ1-1, with no clear D. Germline loops: CDR1 MNHEY, CDR2 SMNVEV (reference sequence). The V and J ends lost 3 bases and 0 bases respectively, with 14 bases between them. The CDR3 is 16 amino acids. The CDR3 sequence is CASSFRKVGMNTEAFF. The CDR3, as DNA: TGTGCCAGCAGTTTCCGTAAGGTGGGGATGAACACTGAAGCTTTCTTT.

The chain has TRBV6-5 and TRBJ1-3, with 8 bases fitting TRBD1. Looked up from germline, CDR1 is MNHEY and CDR2 is SVGAGI. This CDR3 contains 16 residues. V gave up 5 bases and J gave up 0 bases; unmatched junction bases: 6. CDR3 in amino acids: CASSGSGTGSGNTIYF. The CDR3 bases are TGTGCCAGCAGTGGGTCCGGGACAGGCTCTGGAAACACCATATATTTT.

This clonotype counts as medium-sized (0.01 to 0.1%). V and J are TRBV5-4 and TRBJ2-3; no firm D call. V lost 1 base and J 9 bases, leaving 6 bases between the germline ends. CDR3 length: 11 residues. Germline CDR1 SGHNT, CDR2 YYREEE (reference sequence). CDR3 nucleotides: TGTGCCAGCAGCTTGTTTGGCACGCAGTATTTT. Protein: CASSLFGTQYF.

By sample share, this clonotype is medium-sized. This chain uses TRBV29-1 with TRBJ1-1; the D is unclear. CDR1 and CDR2 from the germline V gene are SQVTM and ANQGSEA. V shed 3 bases and J shed 0 bases, with 8 bases lying between them. This CDR3 is 13 amino acids long. The CDR3 bases are TGCAGCGTTGATGTCGGAGTGAACACTGAAGCTTTCTTT. Residues: CSVDVGVNTEAFF.

This clonotype ranks as medium-sized (0.01 to 0.1%). This chain connects TRBV19 to TRBJ2-7; unclear D gene. The CDR3 runs 13 residues. Trimming took 3 bases from V and 3 from J, leaving 9 bases between them. Per the germline V gene, CDR1 is LNHDA and CDR2 is SQIVND (reference sequence). This CDR3 reads CASSIHLLYEQYF. As DNA, the CDR3 is TGTGCCAGTAGTATTCATCTTCTCTACGAGCAGTACTTC. The entire variable domain, with the rest obtained from reference TRBV19 and TRBJ2-7, is as follows: DGGITQSPKYLFRKEGQNVTLSCEQNLNHDAMYWYRQDPGQGLRLIYYSQIVNDFQKGDIAEGYSVSREKKESFPLTVTSAQKNPTAFYLCASSIHLLYEQYFGPGTRLTVT.